The rows below give T cell receptor delta chains drawn from one sample of a study of delta chains in infants with herpesvirus infections. TCRdb fed the RT-PCR reads to CATT. The sample carries approximately 860 delta-chain clones, roughly 35% recorded once. The specimen was peripheral blood, collected at time point 1 of longitudinal follow-up. Receptor source: a human donor who was a Ugandan infant, either HIV-exposed or HIV-unexposed (not recorded which). Both conserved end residues are part of each CDR3. The D gene is left open where the match is weak. Only some rows state a clone size, as once, few, many or a class for expanded clones.

TRDV2	TRDD3	large	TRDJ2	TGTGCCTGTGACACCTGGGGGATAGCACAACTCTTCTTT	CACDTWGIAQLFF
TRDV2	TRDD3	NA	TRDJ3	TGTGCCTGTGACGAGGCGACGGGGGATTCTAGCTCCTGGGACACCCGACAGATGTTTTTC	CACDEATGDSSSWDTRQMFF
TRDV1	TRDD3	medium-sized	TRDJ1	TGTGCTCTTGGGGAATCTATCCCGTACTGGGGGAGGTCTCATAAACTCATCTTT	CALGESIPYWGRSHKLIF
TRDV1	NA	medium-sized	TRDJ2	TGTGCTCTTGGGGAACTCGGCCGTTTTTGGAGGGGACAAGCTTTGACAGCACAACTCTTCTTT	CALGELGRFWRGQALTAQLFF
TRDV2	TRDD3	NA	TRDJ1	TGTGCCTGTGACACCTGGGGGATGGTCGATAAACTCATCTTT	CACDTWGMVDKLIF
TRDV1	NA	large	TRDJ1	TGTGCTCTTGGGGAATATGGAAGTTTACTGGCTTACACCGATAAACTCATCTTT	CALGEYGSLLAYTDKLIF
TRDV2	TRDD3	medium-sized	TRDJ3	TGTGCCTGTGACACCTCCTTTACTGGGGGATATTCCAGCTCCTGGGACACCCGACAGATGTTTTTC	CACDTSFTGGYSSSWDTRQMFF
TRDV2	TRDD3	large	TRDJ1	TGTGCCTGTGACAAACTGGGGGCTGGTTACACCGATAAACTCATCTTT	CACDKLGAGYTDKLIF
TRDV2	NA	large	TRDJ3	TGTGCCTGTGACACCTGGGGGTCAAGCTCCTGGGACACCCGACAGATGTTTTTC	CACDTWGSSSWDTRQMFF
TRAV23/DV6	TRDD3	few	TRDJ1	TGTGCCGTGGACGGGGGATGGTACACCGATAAACTCATCTTT	CAVDGGWYTDKLIF
TRDV2	TRDD3	NA	TRDJ2	TGTGCCTGTGACACCGTACTGGGGGACGCCTTTTTGACAGCACAACTCTTCTTT	CACDTVLGDAFLTAQLFF
TRDV1	TRDD3	few	TRDJ3	TGTGCTCTTGGGGGACCTTCCTGCAGGGGATGGGGGATACCGGTCCGCTCCTGGGACACCCGACAGATGTTTTTC	CALGGPSCRGWGIPVRSWDTRQMFF
TRDV1	NA	few	TRDJ1	TGTGCTCTTGAGGCGGCCTTTAACCCAGGATACCTGTACGATAAACTCATCTTT	CALEAAFNPGYLYDKLIF
TRDV1	NA	medium-sized	TRDJ3	TGTGCTCTTGGGGAACTAGGGGAACGCTATCGGATACATAGCTCCTGGGACACCCGACAGATGTTTTTC	CALGELGERYRIHSSWDTRQMFF
TRDV1	TRDD3	large	TRDJ1	TGTGCTCTTGGGGAACTGCCCACCCCGGTACTGGGGGATACCGATAAACTCATCTTT	CALGELPTPVLGDTDKLIF
TRDV2	NA	few	TRDJ3	TGTGCCTGTGAAAAGGTAGGGGGACCAAGCTCCTGGGACACCCGACAGATGTTTTTC	CACEKVGGPSSWDTRQMFF
TRDV1	TRDD3	large	TRDJ1	TGTGCTCTTGGGGAATCCCTAGGCCTACGAGGGGGCTACTGGGGGATACCCGATAAACTCATCTTT	CALGESLGLRGGYWGIPDKLIF
TRDV1	TRDD3	few	TRDJ1	TGTGCTCTTGGGGAACTAGTGGCGTTCGCCTTCGTACTGGGGGATACGGACACCGATAAACTCATCTTT	CALGELVAFAFVLGDTDTDKLIF
TRDV1	TRDD3	medium-sized	TRDJ1	TGTGCTCTTGGGGAACTTGTTCCGCTAACGTACTGGGGGATACGGCCCTACACCGATAAACTCATCTTT	CALGELVPLTYWGIRPYTDKLIF
TRDV2	TRDD3	NA	TRDJ3	TGTGCCTGTGATACCAAGTTGTGGGGGATACGGGTCTGGGACACCCGACAGATGTTTTTC	CACDTKLWGIRVWDTRQMFF
TRAV38-2/DV8	NA	NA	TRDJ1	TGTGCCGTAATGAAGGCCACCGATAAACTCATCTTT	CAVMKATDKLIF
TRDV2	TRDD3	large	TRDJ3	TGTGCCTGTGACAGTACTGGGGGATTTTTTTCCTGGGACACCCGACAGATGTTTTTC	CACDSTGGFFSWDTRQMFF
TRDV1	NA	large	TRDJ1	TGTGCTCTTGGGGAACGGGGCCTTTACACCGATAAACTCATCTTT	CALGERGLYTDKLIF
TRDV3	TRDD3	large	TRDJ3	TGTGCCTTTGTACTGGGGGATACGAGCTCCTGGGACACCCGACAGATGTTTTTC	CAFVLGDTSSWDTRQMFF
TRDV2	TRDD3	NA	TRDJ1	TGTGCCTGTTTCCGATGGGGATACCCCACCGATAAACTCATCTTT	CACFRWGYPTDKLIF
TRDV2	TRDD3	large	TRDJ3	TGTGCCTGTGACACCGTACTGGGGGATACGAGCTCCTGGGACACCCGACAGATGTTTTTC	CACDTVLGDTSSWDTRQMFF
TRAV38-2/DV8	TRDD3	medium-sized	TRDJ1	TGTGCTTATCTCCCGAGACTGGGGGCCCATAAACTCATCTTT	CAYLPRLGAHKLIF
TRDV2	TRDD3	large	TRDJ2	TGTGCCTGTGACTTATACTGGGGGATGACAGCACAACTCTTCTTT	CACDLYWGMTAQLFF
TRDV1	NA	large	TRDJ1	TGTGCTCTTGGGGGGTCGAAGACTTCGGCCTTCCTATATGCTCTGGGGGATGAGGTAGGGGGCACCGATAAACTCATCTTT	CALGGSKTSAFLYALGDEVGGTDKLIF
TRDV2	NA	NA	TRDJ1	TGTGCCTGTGCCTGGGGTCCCTGGGATAAACTCATCTTT	CACAWGPWDKLIF
TRDV2	NA	large	TRDJ2	TGTGCCTGTGACACCTGGGGGACAGCACAACTCTTCTTT	CACDTWGTAQLFF
TRDV1	NA	large	TRDJ1	TGTGCTCTTGGGCAGAGGAGGGGAGGGCCCCGCGATAAACTCATCTTT	CALGQRRGGPRDKLIF
TRDV1	TRDD2	medium-sized	TRDJ1	TGTGCTCTTGGGAAACCTACTTCCTACTGGGATTCGAAAGGCGACACCGATAAACTCATCTTT	CALGKPTSYWDSKGDTDKLIF